Listed below are T cell receptor beta chains from one sample, sequenced in a study of spatial heterogeneity in lung cancer. Using its own MiXCR run on the 5' RACE reads, TCRdb lists one record per CDR3 protein. The table has fewer than 100,000 distinct CDR3 sequences, roughly 21% seen once. The specimen comprised PBMCs, sampled at follow-up. These receptors all stem from a male donor with early-stage non-small cell lung cancer. Both conserved end residues are part of each CDR3. The D gene is left open where the match is weak. Clone size is stated in some rows and not others, as once, few, many or a class when expanded.

>.|TRBJ2-1|TRBV10-3|.
CAISVTDNEQIF
TGTGCCATCAGTGTGACAGACAATGAGCAGATCTTC
>TRBD1|TRBJ1-4|TRBV7-7|.
CASSRNRGANEKLFF
TGTGCCAGCAGTCGTAACAGGGGGGCTAATGAAAAACTGTTTTTT
>TRBD1|TRBJ1-1|TRBV5-1|few
CASSATGEATEAFF
TGCGCCAGCAGCGCAACAGGGGAGGCCACTGAAGCTTTCTTT
>TRBD2|TRBJ2-5|TRBV7-2|many
CASSSLAGGRGTQYF
TGTGCCAGCAGCTCTCTAGCGGGGGGGCGCGGGACCCAGTACTTC
>.|TRBJ2-7|TRBV3-1|.
CASSHQSYEQYF
TGTGCCAGCAGCCACCAGTCTTACGAGCAGTACTTC
>TRBD1|TRBJ2-3|TRBV19|many
CASSTRQGITDTQYF
TGTGCCAGTAGTACGAGACAGGGGATCACAGATACGCAGTATTTT
>.|TRBJ1-1|TRBV19|.
CASSIAMNTEAFF
TGTGCCAGTAGTATAGCCATGAACACTGAAGCTTTCTTT
>.|TRBJ1-2|TRBV29-1|few
CSVIRQSSGGYTF
TGCAGCGTTATTAGACAGTCGTCTGGTGGCTACACCTTC
>.|TRBJ1-2|TRBV7-2|few
CASSLGEVGGYGYTF
TGTGCCAGCAGCTTAGGGGAGGTGGGCGGCTATGGCTACACCTTC
>.|TRBJ2-7|TRBV7-2|many
CASSPSRVSHYEQYF
TGTGCCAGCAGTCCTAGCAGGGTCAGCCACTACGAGCAGTACTTC
>.|TRBJ2-7|TRBV3-1|many
CASSQGILSSYEQYF
TGTGCCAGCAGCCAAGGGATCTTAAGCTCCTACGAGCAGTACTTC
>.|TRBJ2-7|TRBV20-1|many
CSATHPQGSIYEQYF
TGCAGTGCTACGCACCCACAGGGTTCTATCTACGAGCAGTACTTC
>TRBD1|TRBJ2-2|TRBV9|.
CASSVATGAGAGELFF
TGTGCCAGCAGCGTAGCGACAGGGGCCGGAGCGGGGGAGCTGTTTTTT
>.|TRBJ1-3|TRBV2|.
CASREQWFSGDHSGNTIYF
TGTGCCAGCAGAGAGCAGTGGTTTTCCGGGGACCACTCTGGAAACACCATATATTTT
>.|TRBJ1-1|TRBV5-5|few
CASRPLAEMNTEAFF
TGTGCCAGCAGACCCCTGGCGGAGATGAACACTGAAGCTTTCTTT
>.|TRBJ1-2|TRBV3-1|few
CASSPYWEAAGYTF
TGTGCCAGCAGCCCGTACTGGGAGGCTGCTGGCTACACCTTC
>.|TRBJ2-1|TRBV15|.
CATSRDRRAFSHEQFF
TGTGCCACCAGCAGAGATCGGAGGGCTTTTTCCCATGAGCAGTTCTTC
>.|TRBJ1-3|TRBV14|.
CASSQDPARPIYF
TGTGCCAGCAGCCAAGATCCGGCCCGGCCCATATATTTT
>.|TRBJ2-3|TRBV7-9|few
CASSFPGGAGSTDTQYF
TGTGCCAGCAGCTTCCCTGGGGGAGCGGGTAGCACAGATACGCAGTATTTT
>.|TRBJ1-6|TRBV4-3|many
CASRQNNNWDSPLHF
TGCGCCAGCAGGCAGAACAATAACTGGGATTCACCCCTCCACTTT
>TRBD1|TRBJ1-1|TRBV7-9|.
CASSLRGTGTEAFF
TGTGCCAGCAGCTTAAGAGGGACAGGGACTGAAGCTTTCTTT
>.|TRBJ1-1|TRBV19|many
CASSIDLISSMNTEAFF
TGTGCCAGTAGTATAGATCTCATTAGCAGCATGAACACTGAAGCTTTCTTT
>.|TRBJ2-3|TRBV7-2|.
CASSLQADTQYF
TGTGCCAGCAGCCTACAGGCGGATACGCAGTATTTT
>.|TRBJ1-2|TRBV20-1|.
CSARETGSGGYTF
TGCAGTGCTAGAGAAACTGGGTCGGGCGGCTACACCTTC
>TRBD1|TRBJ1-6|TRBV20-1|few
CSASTGISPLHF
TGCAGTGCCTCGACAGGGATTTCACCCCTCCACTTT
>TRBD1|TRBJ2-3|TRBV24-1|.
CATSVPTGADTQYF
TGTGCCACCAGTGTCCCGACAGGGGCAGATACGCAGTATTTT
>TRBD1|TRBJ1-1|TRBV5-4|.
CASSLALGQVNTEAFF
TGTGCCAGCAGCTTGGCCTTAGGACAGGTGAACACTGAAGCTTTCTTT
>.|TRBJ2-7|TRBV12-3/TRBV12-4|few
CASTLGGEQYF
TGTGCCAGCACCCTGGGAGGAGAGCAGTACTTC
>.|TRBJ2-2|TRBV3-1|few
CASSSGGAYPAGELFF
TGTGCCAGCAGCTCAGGGGGGGCATACCCCGCCGGGGAGCTGTTTTTT